A single sample is the source of the 6 T cell receptor beta chains below, sequenced in a study of identical twins (dated by TCRdb to the mid-2010s). The library was prepared using 5' RACE. Sequencer: Illumina HiSeq 2000. TCRdb itself trimmed the public reads at Q25 with fastp, ran MiXCR and retained productive beta chains. Each record represents a unique CDR3 protein, reported with the most common genes and DNA among its rows. This sample has hundreds of thousands of distinct CDR3 sequences in its table, and 8.6% of those were observed once. Around 0.98% of the sample goes to the ten largest clones. The same data also contributed to another study, on yellow fever vaccine responses in identical twins.

Sequences were obtained from PBMCs. The source of these receptors is a woman younger than 35 in good health.

This clonotype appeared a few times. The V and J genes are TRBV29-1 and TRBJ1-4, with TRBD1 identical over 7 bases. From germline, CDR1 is SQVTM and CDR2 ANQGSEA. The trim removed 7 bases at V and 6 bases at J, leaving 8 bases unmatched. This CDR3 contains 13 residues. Here the CDR3 reads CSAARDSDEKLFF. The CDR3 DNA is TGCAGCGCTGCCCGGGACAGCGATGAAAAACTGTTTTTT.

The rearrangement uses TRBV15 and TRBJ1-2, with D perhaps matching TRBD1 (6 bases). V lost 0 bases, J lost 8 bases, and 19 bases lay in between. The CDR3 sequence is 16 residues long. From germline, CDR1 is LNHNV and CDR2 YYDKDF (reference sequence). The CDR3 loop reads CATSRDVGTGSDGYTF. The CDR3 DNA is TGTGCCACCAGCAGAGATGTTGGAACAGGGTCAGACGGCTACACCTTC.

At least ten counts were recorded for this clonotype. The genes are TRBV7-2 and TRBJ2-1; D gene unclear. V was cut by 0 bases and J by 4 bases, with 10 bases left in between. Germline CDR1 is SGHTA and CDR2 is FQGNSA. The CDR3 length is 15 residues. The CDR3, as DNA: TGTGCCAGCAGCTTAGCACCTTCAGAGTACAATGAGCAGTTCTTC. Translation gives CASSLAPSEYNEQFF.

In regard to this clonotype: Given a much more abundant clone one base away, this may be a read error. The gene calls are TRBV20-1 and TRBJ1-3, with D unresolved. Germline V gives CDR1 DFQATT, CDR2 SNEGSKA (reference sequence). Trimming removed 3 bases from V and 4 bases from J, with 7 bases in between. The CDR3 sequence is 12 residues long. The CDR3 protein is CSARLQGNTIYF. Written as DNA, the CDR3 is TGCAGTGCTAGGCTACAGGGAAACACCATATATTTT.

In this sample, this clonotype turned up a few times. The V call is TRBV20-1, the J call TRBJ2-5, with D unclear. CDR1 DFQATT and CDR2 SNEGSKA come from the germline V gene (reference sequence). This CDR3 is built from 15 residues. The V end was cut by 0 bases, the J end by 2 bases, with 13 bases between. The CDR3 is CSARDVDIAQETQYF. The CDR3 bases are TGCAGTGCTAGAGACGTCGACATAGCTCAAGAGACCCAGTACTTC.

This clonotype was seen more than once but under ten times. The chain combines TRBV4-2 with TRBJ2-4, with TRBD2 matching over 11 bases. The germline V gene has CDR1 LGHNA and CDR2 YNFKEQ. This CDR3 has 21 amino acids. The trim removed 3 bases at V and 0 bases at J, leaving 16 bases unmatched. The DNA of the CDR3 is TGTGCCAGCAGCCAGGTCCTTAGGCTAGCGGGGGGCAACATAGCCAAAAACATTCAGTACTTC. The encoded protein is CASSQVLRLAGGNIAKNIQYF.